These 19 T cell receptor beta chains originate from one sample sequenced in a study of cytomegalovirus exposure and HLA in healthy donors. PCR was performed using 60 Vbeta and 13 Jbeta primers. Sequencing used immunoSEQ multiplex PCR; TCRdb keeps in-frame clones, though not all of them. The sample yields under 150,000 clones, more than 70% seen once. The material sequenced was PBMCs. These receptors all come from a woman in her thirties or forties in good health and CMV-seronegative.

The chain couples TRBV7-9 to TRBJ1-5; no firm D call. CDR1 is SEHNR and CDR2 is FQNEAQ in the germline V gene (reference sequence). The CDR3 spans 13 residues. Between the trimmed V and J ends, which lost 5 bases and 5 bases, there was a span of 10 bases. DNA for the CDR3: TGTGCCAGCAGCCCCGAGGCGGATCAGCCCCAGCATTTT. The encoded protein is CASSPEADQPQHF.

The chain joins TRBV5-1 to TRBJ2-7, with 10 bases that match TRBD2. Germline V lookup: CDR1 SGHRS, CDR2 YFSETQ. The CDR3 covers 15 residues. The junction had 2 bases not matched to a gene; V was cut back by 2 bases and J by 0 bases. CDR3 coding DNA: TGCGCCAGCAGCTTACTAGCGGGAATCTCCTACGAGCAGTACTTC. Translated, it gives CASSLLAGISYEQYF.

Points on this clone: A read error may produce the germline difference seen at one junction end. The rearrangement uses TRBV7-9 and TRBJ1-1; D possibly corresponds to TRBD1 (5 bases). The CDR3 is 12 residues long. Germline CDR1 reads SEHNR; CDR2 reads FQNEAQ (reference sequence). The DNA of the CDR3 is TGTGTCAGCAGCTTCATTAGGGGTGAAGCTTTCTTT. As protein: CVSSFIRGEAFF.

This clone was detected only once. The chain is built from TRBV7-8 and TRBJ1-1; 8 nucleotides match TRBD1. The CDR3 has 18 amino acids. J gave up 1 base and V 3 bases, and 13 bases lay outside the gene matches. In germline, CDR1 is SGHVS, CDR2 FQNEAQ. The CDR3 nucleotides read TGTGCCAGCAGCTTCTCAGGAATTCCAGGGGGCAAGAACACTGAAGCTTTCTTT. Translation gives CASSFSGIPGGKNTEAFF.

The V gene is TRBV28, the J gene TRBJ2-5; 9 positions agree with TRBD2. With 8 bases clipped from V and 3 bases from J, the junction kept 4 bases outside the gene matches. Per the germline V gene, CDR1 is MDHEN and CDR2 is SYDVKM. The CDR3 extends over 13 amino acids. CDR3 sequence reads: CASGAGGEETQYF. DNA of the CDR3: TGTGCCAGCGGGGCGGGGGGGGAAGAGACCCAGTACTTC.

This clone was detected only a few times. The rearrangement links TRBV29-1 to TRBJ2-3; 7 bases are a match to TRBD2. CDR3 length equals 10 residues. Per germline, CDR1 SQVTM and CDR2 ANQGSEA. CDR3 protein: CTGGGDTQYF. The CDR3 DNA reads TGCACCGGCGGGGGAGATACGCAGTATTTT.

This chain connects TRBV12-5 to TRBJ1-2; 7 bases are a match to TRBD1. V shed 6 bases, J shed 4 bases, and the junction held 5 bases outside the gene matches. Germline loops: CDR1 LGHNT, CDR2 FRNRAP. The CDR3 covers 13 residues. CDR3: CASGRTGFYGYTF. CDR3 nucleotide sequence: TGTGCTAGTGGCCGGACAGGCTTCTATGGCTACACCTTC.

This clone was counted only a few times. CDR3 sequence (DNA): TGCGCCAGCAGCCACTATCAGGGCCTCGAGGGCAATCAGCCCCAGCATTTT. Translated: CASSHYQGLEGNQPQHF. The chain employs TRBV4-1 and TRBJ1-5; a weak D match, TRBD1 (5 bases). The V end was cut by 3 bases, the J end by 2 bases, with 17 bases between. The CDR3 covers 17 residues. Per the germline V gene, CDR1 is MGHRA and CDR2 is YSYEKL.

The CDR3 spells CASSPAGLAGGITGELFF. The CDR3 DNA is TGTGCCAGCTCACCAGCGGGACTAGCGGGAGGAATCACCGGGGAGCTGTTTTTT. V usage is TRBV18 and J usage is TRBJ2-2, with 15 bases lining up with TRBD2. Germline V gene data show CDR1 as KGHSH and CDR2 as LQKENI. This CDR3 contains 18 residues. V lost 2 bases to trimming and J lost 4 bases; unmatched junction nucleotides: 5.

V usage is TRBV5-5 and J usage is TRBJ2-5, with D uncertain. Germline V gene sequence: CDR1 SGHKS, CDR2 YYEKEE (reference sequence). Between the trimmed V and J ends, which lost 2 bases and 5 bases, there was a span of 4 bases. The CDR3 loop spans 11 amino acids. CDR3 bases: TGTGCCAGCAGCTTCTACGAGACCCAGTACTTC. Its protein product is CASSFYETQYF.

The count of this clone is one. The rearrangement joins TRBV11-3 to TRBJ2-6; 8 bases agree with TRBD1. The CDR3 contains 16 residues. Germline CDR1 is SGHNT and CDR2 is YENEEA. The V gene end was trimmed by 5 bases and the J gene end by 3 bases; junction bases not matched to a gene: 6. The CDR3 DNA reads TGTGCCAGCAGCCACCGACAGGGGAGTGGGGCCAACGTCCTGACTTTC. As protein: CASSHRQGSGANVLTF.

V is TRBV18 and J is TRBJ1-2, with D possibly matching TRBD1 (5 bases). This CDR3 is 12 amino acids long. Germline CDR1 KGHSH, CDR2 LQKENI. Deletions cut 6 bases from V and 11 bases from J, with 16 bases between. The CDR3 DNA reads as TGTGCCAGCTCCCTGCGGGGCTCTACGTACACCTTC. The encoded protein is CASSLRGSTYTF.

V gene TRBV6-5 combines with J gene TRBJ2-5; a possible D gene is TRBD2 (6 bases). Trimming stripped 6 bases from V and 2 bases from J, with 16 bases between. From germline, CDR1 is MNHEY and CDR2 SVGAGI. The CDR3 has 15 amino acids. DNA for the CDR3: TGTGCCAGCAGCCGCGGGGCAGGAGGACAAGAGACCCAGTACTTC. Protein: CASSRGAGGQETQYF.

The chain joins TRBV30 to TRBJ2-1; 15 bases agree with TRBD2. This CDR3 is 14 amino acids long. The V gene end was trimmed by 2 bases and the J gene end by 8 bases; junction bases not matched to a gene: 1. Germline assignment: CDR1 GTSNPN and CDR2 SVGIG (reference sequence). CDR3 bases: TGTGCCTGGAGTAGGACTAGCGGGGGGGATGAGCAGTTCTTC. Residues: CAWSRTSGGDEQFF.

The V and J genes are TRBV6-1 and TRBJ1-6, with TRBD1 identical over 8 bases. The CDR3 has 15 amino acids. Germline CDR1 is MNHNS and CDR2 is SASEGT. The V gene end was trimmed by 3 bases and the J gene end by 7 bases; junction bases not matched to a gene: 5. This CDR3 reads CASSDRTGLNSPLHF. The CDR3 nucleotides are TGTGCCAGCAGTGACCGGACAGGGCTAAATTCACCCCTCCACTTT.

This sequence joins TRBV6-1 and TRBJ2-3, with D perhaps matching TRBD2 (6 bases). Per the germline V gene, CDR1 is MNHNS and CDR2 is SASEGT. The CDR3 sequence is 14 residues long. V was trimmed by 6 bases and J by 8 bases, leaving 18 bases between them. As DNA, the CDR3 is TGTGCCAGCAGCCTGGGACCTCAGGGAGGTACGCAGTATTTT. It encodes CASSLGPQGGTQYF.

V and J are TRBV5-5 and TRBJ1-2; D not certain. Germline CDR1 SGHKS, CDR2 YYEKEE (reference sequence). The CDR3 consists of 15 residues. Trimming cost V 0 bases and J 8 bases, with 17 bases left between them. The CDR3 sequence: CASSLDSVTPIGYTF. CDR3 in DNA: TGTGCCAGCAGCTTGGACAGTGTTACTCCTATCGGCTACACCTTC.

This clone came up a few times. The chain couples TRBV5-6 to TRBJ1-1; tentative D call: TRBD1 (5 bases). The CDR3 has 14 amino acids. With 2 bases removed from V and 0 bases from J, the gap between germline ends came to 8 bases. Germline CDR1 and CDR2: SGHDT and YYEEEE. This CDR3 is CASSLGAMNTEAFF. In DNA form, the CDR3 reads TGTGCCAGCAGCTTAGGGGCAATGAACACTGAAGCTTTCTTT.

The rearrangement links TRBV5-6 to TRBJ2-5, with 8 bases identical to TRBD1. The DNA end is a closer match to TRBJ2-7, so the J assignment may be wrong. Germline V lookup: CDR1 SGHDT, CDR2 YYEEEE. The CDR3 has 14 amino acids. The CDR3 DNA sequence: TGTGCCAGCAGCCCGACAGGGGATAGTGGCGAGCAGTACTTC. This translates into CASSPTGDSGEQYF.